This T cell receptor beta chain was sequenced during a study of cytomegalovirus exposure and HLA in healthy donors. Study-level information: In a later analysis, it was reported that the 120 or so validation repertoires had been produced on the same platform as the roughly 650 repertoires belonging to the first cohort. The study, taken as a whole, reports: Overall, approximately 180 TCR beta chains were annotated as cytomegalovirus-associated.

To note about this clone: Its antigen remains unidentified. Other DNA sequences in this specimen translate into the identical CDR3.

Trimming stripped 9 bases from V and 3 bases from J, with 24 bases between. Germline loops: CDR1 MGHRA, CDR2 YSYEKL. The length of the CDR3 is 16 residues. Clones were read by immunoSEQ multiplex PCR, and TCRdb kept only the in-frame ones, dropping some. Here the sample spans tens of thousands of clones, more than 70% being singletons. The sequencing sample was made of PBMCs. The chain uses TRBV4-1 and TRBJ2-7; the D gene is possibly TRBD2 (7 bases). The TCR comes from a woman aged 18-29 years in good health and CMV-seropositive. The chain's CDR3 is CASSALWGGAFYEQYF. The DNA for the CDR3 is TGCGCCAGTAGCGCGCTATGGGGGGGGGCCTTCTACGAGCAGTACTTC.